The sequence of this TCR beta chain was determined in a study of blood T cells in healthy people across ages. Overall study results and limits: Age advanced and TCR beta diversity per million T cells fell, roughly linearly.

This clonotype has a handful of counts. The antigen remains undetermined. Primed by a sample-barcoded 5' primer and a J-beta primer mix, a second PCR proceeded for 7 to 11 cycles. A template-switch adaptor containing 12 random nucleotides labeled each cDNA molecule. Per sample, CDR3-containing paired-end reads numbered at least 3 million. TCRdb redid the calling of the 5' RACE reads with MiXCR, one entry per CDR3 protein. The sample consists of 1.5 million or so distinct CDR3 sequences, about 40% of them appearing once. This receptor was taken from a woman under 30 in good health. The sequencing input was blood.

The CDR3 DNA reads TGTGCCAGCAGCCAAGGACTGGGACTAGATCAGCCCCAGCATTTT. Translation gives CASSQGLGLDQPQHF. V gene TRBV3-1 combines with J gene TRBJ1-5; D is perhaps TRBD1 (5 bases). Between the trimmed V and J ends, which lost 1 base and 5 bases, there was a span of 12 bases. The CDR3 runs to 15 residues. Germline CDR1 and CDR2: LGHDT and YNNKEL (reference sequence).